This T cell receptor beta chain came from a study of Ad26.COV2.S vaccination and SARS-CoV-2 variants. Study-wide context: Donor participated within the Ad26.COV2.S arm of the COV1001 trial. Ad26.COV2.S shots went into the muscle once or twice, 56 days apart. Study-level results: Greater spike-specific TCR breadth was seen in vaccine recipients than in placebo recipients.

Notes on this clone: What it recognizes is unknown.

V shed 2 bases and J shed 8 bases, with 10 bases lying between them. The CDR3 has 13 amino acids. Regarding treatment: about 20 received Ad26.COV2.S at low or high dose, single or two shots; about 5 received placebo; per-sample allocation not given. Material that was analyzed had been drawn on day 63 after the first vaccine or placebo injection. A Boston adult aged 18-55 years was the donor. Measured with immunoSEQ multiplex PCR; TCRdb has only the in-frame clones, and not every one. The data hold hundreds of thousands of clones, with 89% observed a single time. The sample was peripheral blood, taken in a trial of Ad26.COV2.S vaccine versus placebo. The clonotype was recovered from a person between 18 and 65 years old who received the Ad26.COV2.S COVID-19 vaccine or a placebo. The chain uses TRBV12-3 or TRBV12-4 and TRBJ2-1; D is unclear. The CDR3 spells CASSLFRVHEQFF. In DNA, the CDR3 is TGTGCCAGCAGTTTATTTCGAGTCCATGAGCAGTTCTTC.